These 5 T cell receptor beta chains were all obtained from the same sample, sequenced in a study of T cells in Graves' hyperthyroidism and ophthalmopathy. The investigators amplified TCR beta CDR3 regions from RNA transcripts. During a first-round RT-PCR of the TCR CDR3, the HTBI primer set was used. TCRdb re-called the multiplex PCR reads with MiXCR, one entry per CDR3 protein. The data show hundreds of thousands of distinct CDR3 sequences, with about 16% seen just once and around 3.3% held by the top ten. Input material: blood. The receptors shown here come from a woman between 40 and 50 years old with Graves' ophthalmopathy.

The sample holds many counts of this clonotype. CDR3 loop: CASSKDRGNYGYTF. CDR3 sequence (DNA): TGTGCCAGCTCCAAGGACAGGGGCAACTATGGCTACACCTTC. This chain joins TRBV2 and TRBJ1-2, with 9 bases that match TRBD1. The CDR3 is 14 residues long. CDR1 and CDR2 (germline): SNHLY, FYNNEI. J lost 2 bases, V lost 8 bases, and 6 bases had no gene match.

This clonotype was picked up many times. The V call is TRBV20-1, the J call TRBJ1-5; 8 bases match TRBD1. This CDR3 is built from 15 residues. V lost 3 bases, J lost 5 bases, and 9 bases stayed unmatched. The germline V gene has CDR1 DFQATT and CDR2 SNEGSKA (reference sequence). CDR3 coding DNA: TGCAGTGCTAGGGCAGGGGGCACGGGAGATCAGCCCCAGCATTTT. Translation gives CSARAGGTGDQPQHF.

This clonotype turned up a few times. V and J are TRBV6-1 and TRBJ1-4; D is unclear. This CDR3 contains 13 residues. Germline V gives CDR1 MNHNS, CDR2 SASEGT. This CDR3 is CGSRRQNNEKLFF. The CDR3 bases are TGTGGCTCAAGGCGGCAGAATAATGAAAAACTGTTTTTT.

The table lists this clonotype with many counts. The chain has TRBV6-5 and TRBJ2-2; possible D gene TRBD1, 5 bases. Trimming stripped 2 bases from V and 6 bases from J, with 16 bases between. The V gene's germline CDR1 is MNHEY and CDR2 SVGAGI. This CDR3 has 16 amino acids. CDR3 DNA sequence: TGTGCCAGCAGTTACGACCCTGGGGCGTCCGCCGGGGAGCTGTTTTTT. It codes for CASSYDPGASAGELFF.

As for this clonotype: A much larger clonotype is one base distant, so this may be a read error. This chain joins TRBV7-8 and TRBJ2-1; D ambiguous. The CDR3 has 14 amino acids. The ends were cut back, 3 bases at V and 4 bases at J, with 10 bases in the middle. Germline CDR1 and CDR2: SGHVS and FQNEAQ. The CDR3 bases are TGTGCCAGCAGCTTTCCAAGGGATTACAATGAGCAGTTCTTC. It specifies CASSFPRDYNEQFF.